The next 7 T cell receptor beta chains were all read from a single sample in a study of neurological immune-mediated disorders. Specified time point: longitudinal time-point 1 (baseline). TCRdb recomputed calls from the 5' RACE reads with MiXCR, one row per CDR3 protein. The sample comprises tens of thousands of distinct CDR3 sequences, 3% to 3.5% of which are singletons, and about 8.3% rests with the top ten. The specimen was PBMCs. The receptor set was obtained from a woman aged 55-69 years with multiple sclerosis.

This clonotype showed up many times. The V call is TRBV7-9, the J call TRBJ2-6; D is unclear. The V gene's germline CDR1 is SEHNR and CDR2 FQNEAQ (reference sequence). V lost 5 bases and J lost 0, with 11 bases in between. This CDR3 contains 16 residues. DNA of the CDR3: TGTGCCAGCAGCACCCGGACGGTCTCTGGGGCCAACGTCCTGACTTTC. This sequence encodes CASSTRTVSGANVLTF.

This clonotype was counted at least ten times. The chain has TRBV2 and TRBJ1-5; D not resolved. Trimming removed 2 bases at V and 2 bases at J, with 10 bases between. In germline, CDR1 is SNHLY, CDR2 FYNNEI. The CDR3 is 15 residues long. CDR3 loop: CASSEFGWGNQPQHF. CDR3 nucleotides: TGTGCCAGCAGTGAATTCGGTTGGGGCAATCAGCCCCAGCATTTT.

This clonotype was seen at least ten times. This chain joins TRBV5-6 and TRBJ1-1, with 8 nucleotides matching TRBD1. The CDR3 totals 18 residues. With 2 bases clipped from V and 5 bases from J, the junction kept 17 bases outside the gene matches. Germline lookup yields CDR1 SGHDT and CDR2 YYEEEE. Here the CDR3 reads CASSFWFPDRVTGTEAFF. In nucleotides, the CDR3 is TGTGCCAGCAGCTTTTGGTTCCCGGACAGGGTAACGGGGACTGAAGCTTTCTTT. Filled out from reference TRBV5-6 and TRBJ1-1, the complete variable domain reads DAGVTQSPTHLIKTRGQQVTLRCSPKSGHDTVSWYQQALGQGPQFIFQYYEEEERQRGNFPDRFSGHQFPNYSSELNVNALLLGDSALYLCASSFWFPDRVTGTEAFFGQGTRLTVV.

This clonotype appeared many times. The rearrangement links TRBV5-1 to TRBJ2-2; D remains unclear. V shed 0 bases and J shed 0 bases, with 6 bases lying between them. CDR1 and CDR2 from the germline V gene are SGHRS and YFSETQ. The CDR3 is 15 amino acids. The chain's CDR3 is CASSLGATNTGELFF. CDR3 sequence (DNA): TGCGCCAGCAGCTTGGGTGCAACGAACACCGGGGAGCTGTTTTTT.

Judged by abundance, this clonotype is medium-sized. The chain couples TRBV20-1 to TRBJ1-1; possibly TRBD1 for D (6 bases). V was trimmed by 5 bases and J by 1 base, leaving 8 bases between them. The CDR3 contains 12 residues. In germline, CDR1 is DFQATT, CDR2 SNEGSKA (reference sequence). CDR3 residues: CSARGANTEAFF. CDR3 bases: TGCAGTGCTCGGGGGGCGAACACTGAAGCTTTCTTT.

This clonotype was observed at least ten times. The J gene is TRBJ2-7, the V gene TRBV6-5; D call uncertain. The germline V gene encodes CDR1 MNHEY and CDR2 SVGAGI. V was shortened by 2 bases and J by 5 bases, with 13 bases between the two germline ends. The CDR3 runs to 14 residues. CDR3 nucleotide sequence: TGTGCCAGCAGTTACCCCGGCCAGGCGCACGAGCAGTACTTC. It codes for CASSYPGQAHEQYF.

The chain recombines TRBV6-1 with TRBJ2-1, with D maybe TRBD2 (6 bases). Per the germline V gene, CDR1 is MNHNS and CDR2 is SASEGT. Trimming cost V 10 bases and J 6 bases, with 10 bases left between them. This CDR3 comprises 11 residues. CDR3 coding DNA: TGTGCCACTGGGAGGACCAATGAGCAGTTCTTC. The encoded protein is CATGRTNEQFF.